These 21 T cell receptor beta chains originate from one sample sequenced in a study of T cells in women clearing cervical HPV infection. Clones were read by immunoSEQ multiplex PCR, and TCRdb kept only the in-frame ones, dropping some. Its clone listing holds 20,000 to 30,000 clones. Sequencing was performed on blood buffy coat. These receptors were obtained from a woman aged 18 to 69 with a cervical HPV16 infection that either progressed to CIN3+ or cleared (not recorded which).

Remarks on this clone: The CDR3 goes on 3 residues after the read ends, and that part is filled in from the germline J gene. V is TRBV20-1 and J is TRBJ2-5, with D possibly TRBD1 on 5 matching bases. Germline V gene data show CDR1 as DFQATT and CDR2 as SNEGSKA (reference sequence). Trimming cost V 3 bases and J 5 bases, with 16 bases left between them. The CDR3 is 14 residues long. This CDR3 is CSASSQGSVETQYF. The part of the CDR3 DNA that was read is TGCAGTGCTAGTTCGCAGGGTTCAGTGGAGACC.

Notes on this clone: The sequence runs out 3 residues before the end of the CDR3; the remainder is reconstructed from the germline J gene. J is TRBJ1-6 and V is TRBV30; D unresolved. CDR3 size: 15 residues. V was trimmed by 0 bases and J by 10 bases, leaving 16 bases between them. Germline lookup yields CDR1 GTSNPN and CDR2 SVGIG (reference sequence). The chain's CDR3 is CAWSVGAGPGSPLHF. The sequenced CDR3 bases are TGTGCCTGGAGTGTAGGAGCAGGTCCTGGATCACCC. The full variable domain, with the rest looked up from reference TRBV30 and TRBJ1-6, is SQTIHQWPATLVQPVGSPLSLECTVEGTSNPNLYWYRQAAGRGLQLLFYSVGIGQISSEVPQNLSASRPQDRQFILSSKKLLLSDSGFYLCAWSVGAGPGSPLHFGNGTRLTVT.

For this clone: The read gets to within 3 residues of the CDR3 end, and the germline J gene fills in the rest. The chain is built from TRBV19 and TRBJ2-7; 8 positions match TRBD1. The CDR3 contains 14 residues. V dropped 5 bases and J dropped 3; count of bases not matched to a gene: 6. Germline-derived CDR1 and CDR2 are LNHDA and SQIVND (reference sequence). This chain's CDR3 is CASSGSGGRYEQYF. Partial CDR3 DNA: TGTGCCAGTAGTGGATCAGGGGGCCGCTACGAG.

With regard to this clone: The read ends 3 residues shy of where the CDR3 ends; the end is completed using the germline J gene. V usage is TRBV2 and J usage is TRBJ1-2; maybe TRBD1 (5 bases). V was pared by 8 bases and J by 2 bases, with 9 bases between. Germline V gene data show CDR1 as SNHLY and CDR2 as FYNNEI. The CDR3 runs to 12 residues. The CDR3 loop reads CASGANNYGYTF. Partial CDR3 DNA: TGTGCCAGCGGGGCGAACAACTATGGC.

About this clone: The read ends 3 residues early relative to the CDR3; the germline J gene fills the gap. This chain joins TRBV5-4 and TRBJ2-7; D is unresolved. The CDR3 extends over 15 amino acids. CDR1 and CDR2 from the germline V gene are SGHNT and YYREEE (reference sequence). V lost 4 bases and J lost 5, with 19 bases in between. CDR3 bases read: TGTGCCAGCAGCCCCTTCCCTACAGATTTTAACGAG. Translating gives CASSPFPTDFNE. The CDR3 reads in full as CASSPFPTDFNEQYF.

As for this clone: The read finishes 3 residues shy of the CDR3 end, and the germline J gene is used to complete it. The rearrangement joins TRBV5-1 to TRBJ1-6; tentative D call: TRBD1 (6 bases). The CDR3 consists of 15 residues. V lost 7 bases to trimming and J lost 7 bases, with 18 bases between them. Germline V gene lookup returns CDR1 SGHRS and CDR2 YFSETQ. The CDR3 DNA, read in part, is TGCGCCAGCGGTAGGGACACTCCGGGGAATTCACCC. Its translation is CASGRDTPGNSP. The CDR3 in full is CASGRDTPGNSPLHF.

About this clone: Read sequence stops 3 residues before the CDR3 end, and the germline J gene provides the missing end. The chain links TRBV7-3 to TRBJ2-1, with 7 positions matching TRBD2. The germline CDR1 and CDR2 sequences are SGHTA and FQGTGA. The CDR3 consists of 14 residues. J lost 4 bases, V lost 5 bases, and 5 bases had no gene match. The sequenced part of the CDR3 DNA is TGTGCCAGCAGCCCGACTAGCAGATACAATGAG. It encodes CASSPTSRYNE. The full CDR3 sequence reads CASSPTSRYNEQFF.

To note about this clone: The read finishes 3 residues shy of the CDR3 end, and the germline J gene is used to complete it. The chain links TRBV4-2 to TRBJ2-5; 8 nucleotides agree with TRBD2. The germline gives CDR1 LGHNA, CDR2 YNFKEQ. The trim removed 2 bases at V and 5 bases at J, leaving 13 bases unmatched. The CDR3 loop spans 17 amino acids. Partial CDR3 DNA: TGTGCCAGCAGCCAACTTCGAACTAGCGGAGACGGGGAGACC. Translating it yields CASSQLRTSGDGET. The full CDR3 protein reads CASSQLRTSGDGETQYF.

Concerning this clone itself: The DNA ends 3 residues before the CDR3 does, and the rest of the CDR3 is filled in from the germline J gene. V usage is TRBV12-5 and J usage is TRBJ2-1; D ambiguous. V shed 7 bases and J shed 0 bases, with 10 bases lying between them. The germline V gene has CDR1 LGHNT and CDR2 FRNRAP. The CDR3 runs 14 residues. The part of the CDR3 DNA that was read is TGTGCTAGTGTTGGCAGAAACTCCTACAATGAG. This encodes CASVGRNSYNE. The whole CDR3 is CASVGRNSYNEQFF.

As for this clone: Sequencing ends 3 residues short of the CDR3 end; the germline J gene provides the rest. V and J are TRBV2 and TRBJ2-7; TRBD2 agrees at 7 bases. Trimming took 7 bases from V and 5 from J; bases not matched to a gene: 11. This CDR3 has 14 residues. The germline V gene has CDR1 SNHLY and CDR2 FYNNEI. CDR3 in amino acids: CASKSGIGSDEQYF. The covered CDR3 bases are TGTGCCAGCAAGAGCGGGATCGGTTCGGACGAG.

Note on this clone: Sequencing ends 3 residues short of the CDR3 end; the germline J gene provides the rest. This rearrangement joins TRBV7-3 to TRBJ1-2; D gene unclear. CDR3 length: 15 residues. Per germline, CDR1 SGHTA and CDR2 FQGTGA. The CDR3 DNA, read in part, is TGTGCCAGCAGCTTAACGGAGACTGCCCGCAATGAC. Translated: CASSLTETARND. The CDR3 reads in full as CASSLTETARNDYTF.

Points on this clone: The CDR3 end falls 3 residues outside the read, so it is completed with the germline J gene. The chain employs TRBV20-1 and TRBJ2-1; possible D gene TRBD1, 5 bases. V lost 0 bases to trimming and J lost 8 bases, with 14 bases between them. Per the germline V gene, CDR1 is DFQATT and CDR2 is SNEGSKA (reference sequence). The CDR3 has 14 residues. The CDR3 region is CSAREGQGIDEQFF. The CDR3 DNA, read in part, is TGCAGTGCTAGAGAGGGGCAGGGTATCGATGAG.

A word on this clone: The read ends 3 residues early relative to the CDR3; the germline J gene fills the gap. V is TRBV12-3 or TRBV12-4 and J is TRBJ2-5; 8 positions match TRBD1. CDR3 length: 13 residues. V lost 4 bases to trimming and J lost 2 bases; unmatched junction nucleotides: 0. Partial CDR3 DNA: TGTGCCAGCAGTTACAGGGGGCAAGAGACC. It is translated as CASSYRGQET. The whole CDR3 region reads CASSYRGQETQYF.

About this clone itself: The junction departs from germline at one end; a sequencing error may be responsible. From the germline J gene comes the end of the CDR3, since the read stops 3 residues before it. V gene TRBV28 combines with J gene TRBJ1-5; 7 bases fit TRBD1. The CDR3 has 12 residues. CDR1 is MDHEN and CDR2 is SYDVKM in the germline V gene. CDR3 sequence reads: CASLQGHQPQHF. CDR3 bases read: TGTGCCAGTCTACAGGGGCATCAACCC.

Turning to this clone: The missing CDR3 end, 3 residues past where the read stops, is filled in from the germline J gene. This chain uses TRBV7-1 with TRBJ1-2, with a weak D call TRBD1 (6 bases). TRBV7-1 is labeled an ORF, and its function is uncertain. Trimming pared 3 bases from V and 4 bases from J, leaving 30 bases between. CDR3 length: 20 amino acids. CDR3 DNA (partial): TGTGCCAGCAGCTCGTATTTCCTCAGGGGTCCTATACCCAACTCCTATGGC. Translating gives CASSSYFLRGPIPNSYG. The full CDR3 is CASSSYFLRGPIPNSYGYTF.

The part of the CDR3 DNA that was read is TGTGCCAGTTCTCAGGGAAATGAAAAA. Its protein product is CASSQGNEK. The full CDR3 sequence reads CASSQGNEKLFF. The genes are TRBV19 and TRBJ1-4; D is possibly TRBD1 (5 bases). The sequenced fragment ends 3 residues before the CDR3 boundary, so the rest is inferred from the germline J gene. Germline lookup yields CDR1 LNHDA and CDR2 SQIVND (reference sequence). The CDR3 runs to 12 residues. Between the trimmed V and J ends, which lost 8 bases and 5 bases, there was a span of 9 bases.

As to this clone: The read terminates 3 residues ahead of where the CDR3 ends, so the germline J gene completes it. The rearrangement links TRBV7-9 to TRBJ2-3; D perhaps matches TRBD2 (6 bases). The CDR3 is 13 amino acids. Germline CDR1 SEHNR, CDR2 FQNEAQ (reference sequence). V dropped 10 bases and J dropped 4 bases, with 15 bases sitting between them. CDR3 protein: CATRLGGADTQYF. The sequenced CDR3 bases are TGTGCCACGAGATTAGGCGGGGCAGATACG. Full variable domain (rest looked up from reference TRBV7-9 and TRBJ2-3): DTGVSQNPRHKITKRGQNVTFRCDPISEHNRLYWYRQTLGQGPEFLTYFQNEAQLEKSRLLSDRFSAERPKGSFSTLEIQRTEQGDSAMYLCATRLGGADTQYFGPGTRLTVL.

Points on this clone: Compared with germline, one end of the junction differs, possibly owing to a read error. The CDR3 end is not reached by the read, which stops 3 residues before it; the germline J gene fills it in. This rearrangement joins TRBV7-9 to TRBJ1-2; D unclear. The CDR3 is made up of 13 amino acids. Germline V gives CDR1 SEHNR, CDR2 FQNEAQ (reference sequence). The CDR3 DNA, read in part, is TGTGCCAGCAGTTACGGGGTGGGCTATGAC. Protein product: CASSYGVGYD. The CDR3 in full is CASSYGVGYDYTF.

In regard to this clone: The CDR3 extends 3 residues past the end of the read, so its final part is completed from the germline J gene. The chain couples TRBV7-8 to TRBJ1-3, with TRBD1 identical over 8 bases. Germline CDR1 is SGHVS and CDR2 is FQNEAQ. The CDR3 sequence is 15 residues long. V was clipped by 5 bases and J by 8 bases; unmatched bases: 11. The chain's CDR3 is CASSQGQGYIDTIYF. The covered CDR3 bases are TGTGCCAGCAGCCAAGGACAGGGCTATATAGACACC.

As to this clone: The CDR3 end lies 3 residues beyond the end of the read and is filled in from the germline J gene. This rearrangement joins TRBV18 to TRBJ1-5; TRBD1 matches 12 bases. In germline, CDR1 is KGHSH, CDR2 LQKENI. The CDR3 is 18 residues long. J was trimmed by 4 bases and V by 5 bases; bases with no gene match: 12. CDR3 in amino acids: CASSSAGTGGGGNQPQHF. Incomplete CDR3 DNA: TGTGCCAGCTCATCCGCCGGGACAGGGGGCGGGGGAAATCAGCCC.

A note on this clone: The CDR3 is cut off 3 residues early in the read; its end comes from the germline J gene. The rearrangement joins TRBV27 to TRBJ2-6; 8 bases match TRBD2. This CDR3 is 18 amino acids long. V trimming: 5 bases; J trimming: 1 base; junction bases outside the gene matches: 10. CDR1 and CDR2 (germline): MNHEY, SMNVEV (reference sequence). This chain's CDR3 is CASSPLAGTTSGANVLTF. The CDR3 DNA, read in part, is TGTGCCAGCAGTCCTCTAGCGGGTACGACGTCTGGGGCCAACGTC.